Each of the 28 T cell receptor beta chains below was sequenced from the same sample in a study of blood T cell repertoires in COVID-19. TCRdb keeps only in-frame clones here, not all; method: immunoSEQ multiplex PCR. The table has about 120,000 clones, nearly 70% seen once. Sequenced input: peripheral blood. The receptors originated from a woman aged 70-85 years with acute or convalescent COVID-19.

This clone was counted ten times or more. The CDR3 DNA sequence: TGTGCCAGCAGCCCTACCGGGACACTTCAAGAGACCCAGTACTTC. The encoded protein is CASSPTGTLQETQYF. This chain links TRBV7-9 with TRBJ2-5, with TRBD1 as a possible D gene (6 bases). The CDR3 loop spans 15 amino acids. Germline-derived CDR1 and CDR2 are SEHNR and FQNEAQ (reference sequence). V shed 5 bases and J shed 2 bases, with 15 bases lying between them. Filled out from reference TRBV7-9 and TRBJ2-5, the complete variable domain reads DTGVSQNPRHKITKRGQNVTFRCDPISEHNRLYWYRQTLGQGPEFLTYFQNEAQLEKSRLLSDRFSAERPKGSFSTLEIQRTEQGDSAMYLCASSPTGTLQETQYFGPGTRLLVL.

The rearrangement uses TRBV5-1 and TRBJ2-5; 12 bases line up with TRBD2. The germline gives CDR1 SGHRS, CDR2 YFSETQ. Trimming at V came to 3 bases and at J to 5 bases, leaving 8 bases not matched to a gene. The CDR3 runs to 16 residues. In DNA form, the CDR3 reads TGCGCCAGCAGCTCTCAACTAGCGGGGGGCCGGGAGACCCAGTACTTC. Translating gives CASSSQLAGGRETQYF.

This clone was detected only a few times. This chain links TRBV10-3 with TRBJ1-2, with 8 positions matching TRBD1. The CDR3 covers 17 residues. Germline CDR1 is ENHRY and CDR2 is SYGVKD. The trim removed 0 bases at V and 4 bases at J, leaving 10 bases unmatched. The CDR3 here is CAISESISGTGAYGYTF. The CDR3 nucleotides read TGTGCCATCAGTGAGTCGATTTCCGGGACAGGAGCCTATGGCTACACCTTC.

CDR3 loop: CASSPGSSNEKLFF. The CDR3 DNA reads as TGTGCCAGCTCACCGGGGAGTTCTAATGAAAAACTGTTTTTT. The chain carries TRBV18 and TRBJ1-4; no clear D. Between the trimmed V and J ends, which lost 3 bases and 3 bases, there was a span of 8 bases. The CDR3 runs 14 residues. Germline values: CDR1 KGHSH, CDR2 LQKENI.

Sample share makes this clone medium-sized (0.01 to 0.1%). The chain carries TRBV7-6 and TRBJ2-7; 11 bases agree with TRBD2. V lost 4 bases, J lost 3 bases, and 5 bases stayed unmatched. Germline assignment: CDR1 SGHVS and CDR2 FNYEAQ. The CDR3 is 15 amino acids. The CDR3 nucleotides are TGTGCCAGCAGCTCTGGGACTAGCGGTTTCTACGAGCAGTACTTC. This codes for CASSSGTSGFYEQYF.

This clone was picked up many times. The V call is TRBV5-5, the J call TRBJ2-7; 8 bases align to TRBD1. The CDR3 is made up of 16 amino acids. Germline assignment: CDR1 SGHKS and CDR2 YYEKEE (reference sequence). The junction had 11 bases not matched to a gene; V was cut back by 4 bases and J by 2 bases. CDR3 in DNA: TGTGCCAGCAGCCAAGGATACAGGGGGAAGCCCTACGAGCAGTACTTC. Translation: CASSQGYRGKPYEQYF.

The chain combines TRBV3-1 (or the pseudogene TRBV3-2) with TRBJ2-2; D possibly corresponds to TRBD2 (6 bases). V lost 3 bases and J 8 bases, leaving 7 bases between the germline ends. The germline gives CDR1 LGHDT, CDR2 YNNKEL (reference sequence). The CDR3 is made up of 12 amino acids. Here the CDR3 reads CASSQAGGELFF. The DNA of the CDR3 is TGTGCCAGCAGCCAGGCGGGAGGGGAGCTGTTTTTT.

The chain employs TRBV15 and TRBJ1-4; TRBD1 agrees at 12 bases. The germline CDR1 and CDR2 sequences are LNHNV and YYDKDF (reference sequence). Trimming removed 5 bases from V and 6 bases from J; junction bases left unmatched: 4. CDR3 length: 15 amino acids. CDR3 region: CATSPRDRGHEKLFF. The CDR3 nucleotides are TGTGCCACCAGCCCCCGGGACAGGGGGCATGAAAAACTGTTTTTT.

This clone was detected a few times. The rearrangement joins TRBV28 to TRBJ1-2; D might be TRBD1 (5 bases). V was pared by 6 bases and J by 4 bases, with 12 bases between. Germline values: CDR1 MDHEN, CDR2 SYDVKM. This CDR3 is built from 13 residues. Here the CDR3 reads CASRRDVIYGYTF. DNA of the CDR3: TGTGCCAGCAGGCGGGACGTAATCTATGGCTACACCTTC.

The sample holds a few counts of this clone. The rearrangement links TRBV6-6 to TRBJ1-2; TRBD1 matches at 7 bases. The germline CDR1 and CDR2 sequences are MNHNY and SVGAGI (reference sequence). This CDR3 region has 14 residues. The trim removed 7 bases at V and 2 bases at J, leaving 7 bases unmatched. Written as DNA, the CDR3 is TGTGCCAGCACAGACAGGGACGTGAACTATGGCTACACCTTC. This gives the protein CASTDRDVNYGYTF.

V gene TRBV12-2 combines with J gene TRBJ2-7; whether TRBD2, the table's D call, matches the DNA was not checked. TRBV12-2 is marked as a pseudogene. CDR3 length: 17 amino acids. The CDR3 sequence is CASRIVGDPGLAYEQYF. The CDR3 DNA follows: TGTGCAAGTCGCATAGTAGGGGATCCGGGACTAGCTTACGAGCAGTACTTC.

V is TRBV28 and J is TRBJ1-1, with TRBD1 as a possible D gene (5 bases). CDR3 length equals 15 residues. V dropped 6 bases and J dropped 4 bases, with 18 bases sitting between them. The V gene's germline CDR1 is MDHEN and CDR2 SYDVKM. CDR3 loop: CASRAPEQVRTEAFF. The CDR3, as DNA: TGTGCCAGCAGGGCCCCTGAACAGGTCCGCACTGAAGCTTTCTTT.

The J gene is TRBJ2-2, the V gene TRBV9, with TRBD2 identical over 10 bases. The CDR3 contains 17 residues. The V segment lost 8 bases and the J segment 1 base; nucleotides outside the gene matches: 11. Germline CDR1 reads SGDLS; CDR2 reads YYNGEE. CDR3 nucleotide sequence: TGTGCCAGTACTCCAGCGGGAGGGCTACAGAACACCGGGGAGCTGTTTTTT. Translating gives CASTPAGGLQNTGELFF. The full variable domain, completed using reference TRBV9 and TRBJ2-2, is DSGVTQTPKHLITATGQRVTLRCSPRSGDLSVYWYQQSLDQGLQFLIQYYNGEERAKGNILERFSAQQFPDLHSELNLSSLELGDSALYFCASTPAGGLQNTGELFFGEGSRLTVL.

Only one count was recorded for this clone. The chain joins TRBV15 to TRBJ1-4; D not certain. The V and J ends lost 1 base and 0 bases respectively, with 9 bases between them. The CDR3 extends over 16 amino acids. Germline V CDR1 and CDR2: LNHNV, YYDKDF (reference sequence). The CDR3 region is CATSRVDQATNEKLFF. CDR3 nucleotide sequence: TGTGCCACCAGCAGAGTTGATCAGGCAACTAATGAAAAACTGTTTTTT.

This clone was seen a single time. The CDR3 region is CASSFRPPTSGTYEQYF. In nucleotides, the CDR3 is TGTGCCAGCAGTTTCCGGCCCCCGACTAGCGGGACCTACGAGCAGTACTTC. The chain has TRBV27 and TRBJ2-7; 11 bases line up with TRBD2. With V trimmed by 3 bases and J by 2 bases, 9 bases remained unmatched. The CDR3 extends over 17 amino acids. CDR1 is MNHEY and CDR2 is SMNVEV in the germline V gene (reference sequence).

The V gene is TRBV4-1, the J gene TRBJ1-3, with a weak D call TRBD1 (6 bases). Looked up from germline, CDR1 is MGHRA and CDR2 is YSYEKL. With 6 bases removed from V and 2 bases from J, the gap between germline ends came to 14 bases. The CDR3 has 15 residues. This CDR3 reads CASRQSGEPGNTIYF. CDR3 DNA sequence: TGCGCCAGCAGGCAATCAGGGGAGCCTGGAAACACCATATATTTT.

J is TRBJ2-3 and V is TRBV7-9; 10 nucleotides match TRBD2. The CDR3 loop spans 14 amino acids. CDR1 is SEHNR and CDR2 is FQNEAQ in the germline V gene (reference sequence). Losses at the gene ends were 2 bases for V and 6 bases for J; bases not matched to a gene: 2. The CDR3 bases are TGTGCCAGCAGCTTAAGCGGGGGGGCCGATACGCAGTATTTT. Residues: CASSLSGGADTQYF.

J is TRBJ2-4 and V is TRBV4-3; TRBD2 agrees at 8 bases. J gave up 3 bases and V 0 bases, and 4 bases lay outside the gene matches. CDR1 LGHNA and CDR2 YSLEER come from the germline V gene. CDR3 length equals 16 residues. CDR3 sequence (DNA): TGCGCCAGCAGCCAAGATGACGGGGGGGGCAAAAACATTCAGTACTTC. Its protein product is CASSQDDGGGKNIQYF.

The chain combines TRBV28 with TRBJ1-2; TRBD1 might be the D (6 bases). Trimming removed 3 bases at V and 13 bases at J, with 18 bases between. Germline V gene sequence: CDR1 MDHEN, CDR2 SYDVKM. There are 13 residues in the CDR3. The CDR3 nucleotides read TGTGCCAGCAGTTTCATAGGGGGAGGGAGGTGCACCTTC. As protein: CASSFIGGGRCTF.

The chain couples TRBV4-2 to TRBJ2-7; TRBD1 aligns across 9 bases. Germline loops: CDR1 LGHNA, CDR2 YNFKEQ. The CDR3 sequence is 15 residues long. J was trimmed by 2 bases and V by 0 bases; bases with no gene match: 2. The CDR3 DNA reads TGTGCCAGCAGCCAAGATGGGACAGGGACCTACGAGCAGTACTTC. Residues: CASSQDGTGTYEQYF.

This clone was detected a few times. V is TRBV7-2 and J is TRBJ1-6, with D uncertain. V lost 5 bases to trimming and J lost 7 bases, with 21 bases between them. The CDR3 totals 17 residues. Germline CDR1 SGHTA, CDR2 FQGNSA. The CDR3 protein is CASSPRAPGVGNSPLHF. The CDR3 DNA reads TGTGCCAGCAGCCCAAGAGCGCCCGGGGTCGGGAATTCACCCCTCCACTTT.

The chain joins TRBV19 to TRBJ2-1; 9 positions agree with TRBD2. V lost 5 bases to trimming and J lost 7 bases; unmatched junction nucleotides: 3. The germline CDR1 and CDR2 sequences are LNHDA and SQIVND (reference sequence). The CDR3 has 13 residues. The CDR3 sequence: CASSSTSGNEQFF. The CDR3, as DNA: TGTGCCAGTAGTTCAACTAGCGGGAATGAGCAGTTCTTC.

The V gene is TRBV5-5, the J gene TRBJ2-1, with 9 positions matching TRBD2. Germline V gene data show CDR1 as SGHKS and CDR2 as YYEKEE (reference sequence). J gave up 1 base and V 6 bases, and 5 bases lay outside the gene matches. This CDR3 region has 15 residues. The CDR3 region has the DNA TGTGCCAGCACAATAGCGGGAGCATCCTACAATGAGCAGTTCTTC. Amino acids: CASTIAGASYNEQFF.

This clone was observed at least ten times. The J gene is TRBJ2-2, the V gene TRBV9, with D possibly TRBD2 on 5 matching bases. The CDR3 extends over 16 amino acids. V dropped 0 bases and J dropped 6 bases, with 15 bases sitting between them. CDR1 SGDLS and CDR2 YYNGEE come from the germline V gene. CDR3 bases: TGTGCCAGCAGCGTAGAGGTAGCGTGGGATGCCGGGGAGCTGTTTTTT. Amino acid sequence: CASSVEVAWDAGELFF.

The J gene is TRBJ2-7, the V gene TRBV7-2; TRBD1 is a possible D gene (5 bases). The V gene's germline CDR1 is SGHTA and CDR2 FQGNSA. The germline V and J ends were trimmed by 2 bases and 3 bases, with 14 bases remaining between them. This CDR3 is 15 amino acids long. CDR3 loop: CASSLIQGNSYEQYF. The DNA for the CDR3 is TGTGCCAGCAGCTTAATCCAGGGTAATAGCTACGAGCAGTACTTC.

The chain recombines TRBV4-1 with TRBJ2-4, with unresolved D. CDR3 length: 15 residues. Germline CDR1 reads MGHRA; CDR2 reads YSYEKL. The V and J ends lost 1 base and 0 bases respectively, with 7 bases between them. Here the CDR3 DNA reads TGCGCCAGCAGCCAAGTTGGGCTAGCCAAAAACATTCAGTACTTC. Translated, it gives CASSQVGLAKNIQYF.

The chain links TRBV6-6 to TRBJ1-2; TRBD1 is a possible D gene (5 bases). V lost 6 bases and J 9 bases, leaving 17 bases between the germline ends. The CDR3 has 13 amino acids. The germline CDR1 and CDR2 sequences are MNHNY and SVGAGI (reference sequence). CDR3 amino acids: CASSQQDLLSYTF. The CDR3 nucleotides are TGTGCCAGCAGCCAACAGGACCTTCTTAGCTACACCTTC.

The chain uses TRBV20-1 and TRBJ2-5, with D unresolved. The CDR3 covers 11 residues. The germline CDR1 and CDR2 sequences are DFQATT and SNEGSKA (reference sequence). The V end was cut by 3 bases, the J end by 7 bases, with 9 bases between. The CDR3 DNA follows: TGCAGTGCTAGTGGCCGGTGGACCCAGTACTTC. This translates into CSASGRWTQYF.